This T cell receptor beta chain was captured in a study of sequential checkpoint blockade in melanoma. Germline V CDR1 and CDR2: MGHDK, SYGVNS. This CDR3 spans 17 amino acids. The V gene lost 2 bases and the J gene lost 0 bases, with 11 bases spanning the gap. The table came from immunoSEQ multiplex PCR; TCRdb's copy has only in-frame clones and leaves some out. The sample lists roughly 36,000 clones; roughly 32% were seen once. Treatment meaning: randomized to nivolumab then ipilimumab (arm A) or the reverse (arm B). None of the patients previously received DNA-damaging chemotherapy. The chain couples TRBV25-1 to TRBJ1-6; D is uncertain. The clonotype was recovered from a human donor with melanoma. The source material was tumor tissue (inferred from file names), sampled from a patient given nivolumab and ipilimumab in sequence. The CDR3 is CASSETQSSSYNSPLHF. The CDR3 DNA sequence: TGTGCCAGCAGTGAAACACAGTCAAGCTCCTATAATTCACCCCTCCACTTT.